This T cell receptor beta chain was profiled in a study of shared clonotypes between healthy human individuals. V was pared by 0 bases and J by 3 bases, with 9 bases between. CDR3 length: 15 amino acids. CDR1 is LGHNA, CDR2 YSLEER, per germline. Findings of the study overall: Among donors, clonotype sharing was expected to be affected by sequencing depth.

Per the study methods: With immunoSEQ giving junction-only sequences and no quality scores, filtering differed. Produced via immunoSEQ multiplex PCR; TCRdb's table is partial and in-frame only. D and trimming were read from the DNA, whereas the V and J calls and clone size are those reported in that table. The table has about 990,000 clones, around 78% seen once. Turning to this clone: What it recognizes is unknown.

The chain links TRBV4-3 to TRBJ1-3; D ambiguous. The sequenced sample consisted of memory CD4+ T cells from PBMCs. Specified subset: CD45RA-negative fraction. This clonotype was obtained from a man younger than 35 in good health. Some clones in this sample may be carry-over from other donors' samples. DNA for the CDR3: TGCGCCAGCAGCCAAGATCCGGGTCGTGGAAACACCATATATTTT. Protein sequence: CASSQDPGRGNTIYF.